These 28 T cell receptor beta chains were sequenced from one sample in a study of blood T cell repertoires in COVID-19. Libraries were prepared by immunoSEQ multiplex PCR; TCRdb keeps only in-frame clonotypes and omits some of them. The sample yields 120,000 to 150,000 clones, approximately 89% seen once. Specimen: peripheral blood. These receptors were taken from a human donor in a cohort sampled during active COVID-19.

This chain connects TRBV7-9 to TRBJ1-2, with a tentative D call TRBD1 (5 bases). The CDR3 length is 13 residues. Trimming stripped 2 bases from V and 7 bases from J, with 11 bases between. Germline CDR1 is SEHNR and CDR2 is FQNEAQ (reference sequence). The CDR3 here is CASSLFGGTGYTF. The CDR3, as DNA: TGTGCCAGCAGCTTATTCGGGGGGACTGGCTACACCTTC.

This rearrangement joins TRBV7-3 to TRBJ2-3; D is perhaps TRBD1 (6 bases). Germline V CDR1 and CDR2: SGHTA, FQGTGA. The CDR3 extends over 14 amino acids. V lost 5 bases to trimming and J lost 2 bases, with 11 bases between them. The chain's CDR3 is CASSSGQTTDTQYF. The CDR3 DNA sequence: TGTGCCAGCAGCAGCGGACAGACCACAGATACGCAGTATTTT.

In regard to this clone: A junction end diverges from the germline sequence, so it may reflect a read error. This chain connects TRBV7-7 to TRBJ1-5; D might be TRBD1 (6 bases). The CDR3 loop spans 14 amino acids. CDR1 SSHAT and CDR2 FNYEAQ come from the germline V gene (reference sequence). CDR3 region: CASSSNRGNQPQHF. The CDR3 bases are TGTGCTAGCAGCTCTAACAGGGGCAATCAGCCCCAGCATTTT. Filled out from reference TRBV7-7 and TRBJ1-5, the complete variable domain reads GAGVSQSPRYKVTKRGQDVTLRCDPISSHATLYWYQQALGQGPEFLTYFNYEAQPDKSGLPSDRFSAERPEGSISTLTIQRTEQRDSAMYRCASSSNRGNQPQHFGDGTRLSIL.

V is TRBV7-3 and J is TRBJ2-2; tentatively, D is TRBD1 (5 bases). The CDR3 runs to 14 residues. The germline V gene has CDR1 SGHTA and CDR2 FQGTGA. Trimming removed 5 bases at V and 2 bases at J, with 9 bases between. CDR3 loop: CASSPQGNTGELFF. CDR3 DNA: TGTGCCAGCAGCCCCCAGGGAAACACCGGGGAGCTGTTTTTT. The full variable domain, its missing parts supplied by reference TRBV7-3 and TRBJ2-2, is GAGVSQTPSNKVTEKGKYVELRCDPISGHTALYWYRQSLGQGPEFLIYFQGTGAADDSGLPNDRFFAVRPEGSVSTLKIQRTERGDSAVYLCASSPQGNTGELFFGEGSRLTVL.

The CDR3 DNA reads as TGTGCCAGCAGTGAAGCGCGCGGGAACACTGAAGCTTTCTTT. This gives the protein CASSEARGNTEAFF. This sequence joins TRBV2 and TRBJ1-1; D is unresolved. The CDR3 loop spans 14 amino acids. Germline assignment: CDR1 SNHLY and CDR2 FYNNEI. The ends were cut back, 0 bases at V and 1 base at J, with 6 bases in the middle.

This clone was detected only a few times. V is TRBV5-4 and J is TRBJ1-2; TRBD1 aligns across 7 bases. V lost 4 bases to trimming and J lost 2 bases; unmatched junction nucleotides: 2. From germline, CDR1 is SGHNT and CDR2 YYREEE (reference sequence). CDR3 length equals 13 residues. The CDR3 region is CASSAGQNYGYTF. DNA of the CDR3: TGTGCCAGCAGCGCGGGACAGAACTATGGCTACACCTTC.

The gene calls are TRBV7-6 and TRBJ1-1; D remains ambiguous. Germline lookup yields CDR1 SGHVS and CDR2 FNYEAQ. V dropped 1 base and J dropped 3 bases, with 12 bases sitting between them. This CDR3 contains 15 residues. CDR3 amino acids: CASSLDTGGDTEAFF. Written as DNA, the CDR3 is TGTGCCAGCAGCTTAGATACGGGCGGGGACACTGAAGCTTTCTTT.

The chain recombines TRBV10-2 with TRBJ1-4; no firm D call. Trimming left V 5 bases short and J 8 bases short, with 15 bases between. The CDR3 length is 14 residues. CDR1 is WSHSY and CDR2 is SAAADI in the germline V gene. As DNA, the CDR3 is TGCGCCAGCAGTTCTTTTCAGAGCAGGGAAAAACTGTTTTTT. This gives the protein CASSSFQSREKLFF.

The rearrangement uses TRBV27 and TRBJ2-1; D is perhaps TRBD2 (6 bases). V gave up 3 bases and J gave up 2 bases, with 11 bases separating them. This CDR3 spans 15 amino acids. Germline loops: CDR1 MNHEY, CDR2 SMNVEV (reference sequence). CDR3 sequence: CASSLSSGTYNEQFF. CDR3 nucleotides: TGTGCCAGCAGTTTGAGTAGCGGAACCTACAATGAGCAGTTCTTC.

This clone appeared a single time. The J gene is TRBJ2-3, the V gene TRBV5-1; D perhaps matches TRBD1 (5 bases). The CDR3 is made up of 15 amino acids. V lost 0 bases to trimming and J lost 7 bases, with 15 bases between them. Germline V gives CDR1 SGHRS, CDR2 YFSETQ. CDR3 region: CASSLEGRAVNTQYF. In nucleotides, the CDR3 is TGCGCCAGCAGCTTGGAAGGCAGGGCAGTAAATACGCAGTATTTT.

V and J are TRBV19 and TRBJ2-7; 9 bases align to TRBD1. Per germline, CDR1 LNHDA and CDR2 SQIVND (reference sequence). The CDR3 covers 14 residues. Trimming cost V 6 bases and J 3 bases; bases outside gene matches: 6. This chain's CDR3 is CASSEGQGIYEQYF. The CDR3 DNA sequence: TGTGCCAGTAGCGAAGGACAGGGGATCTACGAGCAGTACTTC. Complete variable domain (other parts from reference TRBV19 and TRBJ2-7): DGGITQSPKYLFRKEGQNVTLSCEQNLNHDAMYWYRQDPGQGLRLIYYSQIVNDFQKGDIAEGYSVSREKKESFPLTVTSAQKNPTAFYLCASSEGQGIYEQYFGPGTRLTVT.

The rearrangement uses TRBV4-2 and TRBJ1-4; 9 positions agree with TRBD1. The CDR3 runs to 15 residues. Germline CDR1 reads LGHNA; CDR2 reads YNFKEQ. V lost 1 base to trimming and J lost 3 bases; unmatched junction nucleotides: 0. CDR3 residues: CASSQGQGANEKLFF. CDR3 DNA sequence: TGTGCCAGCAGCCAAGGACAGGGGGCTAATGAAAAACTGTTTTTT.

V usage is TRBV5-1 and J usage is TRBJ2-2; D not resolved. V was trimmed by 2 bases and J by 4 bases, leaving 9 bases between them. CDR1 and CDR2 from the germline V gene are SGHRS and YFSETQ. CDR3 length: 14 amino acids. CDR3 nucleotide sequence: TGCGCCAGCAGCTTAGAGCCATCCACCGGGGAGCTGTTTTTT. This gives the protein CASSLEPSTGELFF.

The rearrangement links TRBV9 to TRBJ2-1, with 10 bases that match TRBD2. Germline lookup yields CDR1 SGDLS and CDR2 YYNGEE. CDR3 length: 15 residues. The V and J ends lost 2 bases and 6 bases, in that order; junction bases with no gene match: 5. This CDR3 is CASSVWASGGNEQFF. DNA for the CDR3: TGTGCCAGCAGCGTTTGGGCTAGCGGGGGCAATGAGCAGTTCTTC.

The genes are TRBV19 and TRBJ1-5, with 7 bases that match TRBD1. The CDR3 spans 14 residues. The germline gives CDR1 LNHDA, CDR2 SQIVND (reference sequence). After removal of 2 bases from V and 4 bases from J, the junction contained 2 bases not matched to a gene. The CDR3 DNA reads as TGTGCCAGTAGTATACAGGGGGAAAATCAGCCCCAGCATTTT. It is translated as CASSIQGENQPQHF.

The chain has TRBV24-1 and TRBJ2-2; possible D gene TRBD1, 5 bases. The germline CDR1 and CDR2 sequences are KGHDR and SFDVKD. Trimming removed 0 bases from V and 6 bases from J, with 7 bases in between. The CDR3 is made up of 14 amino acids. The CDR3 spells CATSDLDSAGELFF. CDR3 nucleotides: TGTGCCACCAGTGATTTGGACAGTGCCGGGGAGCTGTTTTTT.

The chain employs TRBV5-6 and TRBJ1-2; TRBD1 agrees at 7 bases. The CDR3 contains 13 residues. Germline V gene data show CDR1 as SGHDT and CDR2 as YYEEEE. J gave up 8 bases and V 2 bases, and 6 bases lay outside the gene matches. CDR3 sequence: CASSLPQGPGYTF. In DNA, the CDR3 is TGTGCCAGCAGCTTACCACAGGGGCCCGGCTACACCTTC. Looking up the rest from reference TRBV5-6 and TRBJ1-2 gives the full variable domain: DAGVTQSPTHLIKTRGQQVTLRCSPKSGHDTVSWYQQALGQGPQFIFQYYEEEERQRGNFPDRFSGHQFPNYSSELNVNALLLGDSALYLCASSLPQGPGYTFGSGTRLTVV.

The rearrangement links TRBV27 to TRBJ1-4; D unclear. The CDR3 runs 15 residues. Germline V gene sequence: CDR1 MNHEY, CDR2 SMNVEV (reference sequence). The V end lost 5 bases, the J end lost 3 bases, and 13 bases lay between the germline ends. The CDR3 DNA follows: TGTGCCAGCAGTCCCCGGCGGGTGCCTAATGAAAAACTGTTTTTT. Translated, it gives CASSPRRVPNEKLFF.

This clone is a singleton in its sample. Other DNA sequences in this specimen translate into the identical CDR3. The CDR3 here is CASSGGTSGRTDTQYF. In nucleotides, the CDR3 is TGTGCCAGCAGCGGAGGGACTAGCGGGCGTACAGATACGCAGTATTTT. The chain employs TRBV7-2 and TRBJ2-3; 12 bases match TRBD2. CDR1 and CDR2 (germline): SGHTA, FQGNSA. The junction had 6 bases not matched to a gene; V was cut back by 5 bases and J by 3 bases. The CDR3 covers 16 residues.

The chain couples TRBV5-5 to TRBJ1-2; TRBD1 might be the D (5 bases). The V gene lost 0 bases and the J gene lost 8 bases, with 11 bases spanning the gap. The CDR3 runs to 13 residues. The V gene's germline CDR1 is SGHKS and CDR2 YYEKEE (reference sequence). The CDR3 DNA is TGTGCCAGCAGCTTGGTGGCCCAGGGCGGCTACACCTTC. This codes for CASSLVAQGGYTF.

The genes are TRBV5-1 and TRBJ2-5; maybe TRBD1 (5 bases). CDR1 is SGHRS and CDR2 is YFSETQ in the germline V gene. Trimming stripped 1 base from V and 0 bases from J, with 7 bases between. This CDR3 is built from 14 residues. In DNA, the CDR3 is TGCGCCAGCAGCTTGTTCAGGGACCAAGAGACCCAGTACTTC. It codes for CASSLFRDQETQYF.

The chain joins TRBV20-1 to TRBJ2-7; 7 nucleotides align to TRBD2. V was clipped by 5 bases and J by 3 bases; unmatched bases: 1. This CDR3 is built from 11 residues. The germline V gene encodes CDR1 DFQATT and CDR2 SNEGSKA (reference sequence). The chain's CDR3 is CSAGRDYEQYF. CDR3 nucleotides: TGCAGTGCTGGGAGGGACTACGAGCAGTACTTC.

The rearrangement uses TRBV7-9 and TRBJ1-2; 8 nucleotides agree with TRBD1. This CDR3 has 15 residues. Germline V gene data show CDR1 as SEHNR and CDR2 as FQNEAQ (reference sequence). Losses at the gene ends were 1 base for V and 4 bases for J; bases not matched to a gene: 5. The CDR3 DNA is TGTGCCAGCAGCTTAGTTGCAGGGGGCCCCTATGGCTACACCTTC. Translated: CASSLVAGGPYGYTF. The full variable domain, completed using reference TRBV7-9 and TRBJ1-2, is DTGVSQNPRHKITKRGQNVTFRCDPISEHNRLYWYRQTLGQGPEFLTYFQNEAQLEKSRLLSDRFSAERPKGSFSTLEIQRTEQGDSAMYLCASSLVAGGPYGYTFGSGTRLTVV.

J is TRBJ1-1 and V is TRBV6-4; D is ambiguous. V dropped 4 bases and J dropped 0 bases, with 6 bases sitting between them. The germline V gene has CDR1 MRHNA and CDR2 SNTAGT. This CDR3 has 13 amino acids. The CDR3 coding sequence is TGTGCCAGCAGTGTCGTGTTGAACACTGAAGCTTTCTTT. Protein sequence: CASSVVLNTEAFF.

This chain links TRBV9 with TRBJ2-2, with TRBD1 as a possible D gene (5 bases). Germline V gene data show CDR1 as SGDLS and CDR2 as YYNGEE. V gave up 4 bases and J gave up 6 bases, with 22 bases separating them. This CDR3 contains 17 residues. The CDR3 protein is CASSLSTVLPTAGELFF. The DNA for the CDR3 is TGTGCCAGCAGCCTCTCGACAGTCCTTCCTACAGCCGGGGAGCTGTTTTTT.

This clone has more than one count but fewer than ten. The rearrangement links TRBV5-1 to TRBJ1-3; D gene ambiguous. Germline V gene lookup returns CDR1 SGHRS and CDR2 YFSETQ. The CDR3 spans 16 residues. V was cut by 3 bases and J by 7 bases, with 20 bases left in between. CDR3 residues: CASSWTPGGEANTIYF. The DNA for the CDR3 is TGCGCCAGCAGCTGGACCCCGGGAGGCGAAGCGAACACCATATATTTT.

The genes are TRBV5-1 and TRBJ2-1; D uncertain. The CDR3 covers 14 residues. Germline V gene lookup returns CDR1 SGHRS and CDR2 YFSETQ. Deletions cut 4 bases from V and 8 bases from J, with 16 bases between. The CDR3 is CASSPGSLSDEQFF. As DNA, the CDR3 is TGCGCCAGCAGCCCCGGGTCCCTCTCGGATGAGCAGTTCTTC. The full variable domain, in which reference TRBV5-1 and TRBJ2-1 provide the parts outside the CDR3, is KAGVTQTPRYLIKTRGQQVTLSCSPISGHRSVSWYQQTPGQGLQFLFEYFSETQRNKGNFPGRFSGRQFSNSRSEMNVSTLELGDSALYLCASSPGSLSDEQFFGPGTRLTVL.

This chain links TRBV4-3 with TRBJ1-3, with TRBD1 identical over 7 bases. Germline V gives CDR1 LGHNA, CDR2 YSLEER. Germline trimming cut 11 bases from V and 0 bases from J; bases unmatched to any gene: 10. The CDR3 consists of 15 residues. This chain's CDR3 is CASTWDRSSGNTIYF. The CDR3 bases are TGCGCCTCAACGTGGGACAGAAGCTCTGGAAACACCATATATTTT.